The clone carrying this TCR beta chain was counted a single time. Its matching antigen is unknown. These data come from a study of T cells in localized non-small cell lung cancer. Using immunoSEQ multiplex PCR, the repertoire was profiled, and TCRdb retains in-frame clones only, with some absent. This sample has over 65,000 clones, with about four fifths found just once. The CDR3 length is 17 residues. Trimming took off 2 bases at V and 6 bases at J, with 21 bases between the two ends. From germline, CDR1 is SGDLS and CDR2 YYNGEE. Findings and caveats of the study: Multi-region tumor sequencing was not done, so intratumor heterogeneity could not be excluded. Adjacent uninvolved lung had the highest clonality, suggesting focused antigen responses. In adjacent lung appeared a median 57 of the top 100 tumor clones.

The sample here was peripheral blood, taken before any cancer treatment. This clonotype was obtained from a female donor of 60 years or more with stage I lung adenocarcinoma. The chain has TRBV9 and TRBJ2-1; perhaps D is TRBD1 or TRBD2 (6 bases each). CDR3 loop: CASSVSGSGQGFNEQFF. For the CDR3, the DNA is TGTGCCAGCAGCGTTTCCGGGAGTGGGCAGGGGTTCAATGAGCAGTTCTTC.